Shown below are 3 T cell receptor beta chains from a single sample sequenced in a study of blood T cell repertoires in COVID-19. Assay: immunoSEQ multiplex PCR; the TCRdb copy retains only in-frame clones and omits some. The sample lists about 140,000 clones, about 86% seen once, with roughly 7.3% in the top ten. Source material: peripheral blood. These receptors originate from a human donor in a cohort sampled during active COVID-19.

Details on this clone: At the DNA level, this CDR3 is encoded by other sequences in the same sample as well. The CDR3 is CASSFGKRGSTDTQYF. The CDR3 nucleotides are TGTGCCAGCAGCTTTGGGAAAAGGGGTAGTACAGATACGCAGTATTTT. V usage is TRBV11-3 and J usage is TRBJ2-3, with D maybe TRBD1 (5 bases). The length of the CDR3 is 16 residues. Trimming stripped 3 bases from V and 3 bases from J, with 16 bases between. Germline V gene data show CDR1 as SGHNT and CDR2 as YENEEA.

This chain uses TRBV19 with TRBJ2-7, with 7 bases lining up with TRBD1. The germline CDR1 and CDR2 sequences are LNHDA and SQIVND (reference sequence). V was clipped by 9 bases and J by 6 bases; unmatched bases: 11. This CDR3 contains 13 residues. The CDR3 protein is CASRQGSTGEQYF. CDR3 bases: TGTGCCAGCCGACAGGGCTCCACGGGCGAGCAGTACTTC.

This chain joins TRBV11-3 and TRBJ2-3; 10 nucleotides agree with TRBD1. CDR1 is SGHNT and CDR2 is YENEEA in the germline V gene. The CDR3 length is 15 residues. Trimming took 4 bases from V and 6 from J; bases not matched to a gene: 7. DNA of the CDR3: TGTGCCAGCAGCTCCGGACAGGGGGTTGGGGATACGCAGTATTTT. Its protein is CASSSGQGVGDTQYF.